Presented here are 2 T cell receptor beta chains from one specimen sequenced in a study of Ad26.COV2.S vaccination and SARS-CoV-2 variants (dated by TCRdb to 2020 to 2023). Receptor libraries were prepared by the immunoSEQ multiplex PCR assay. The source is immuneACCESS, and TCRdb retained only in-frame sequences with V and J called. Part of the clones is not carried over; for the studies checked, unresolved V genes explain less than half of this, and the remainder is unexplained. Across this sample there are approximately 400,000 clones, with roughly 80% seen only once. The ten largest account for 7% to 9.5% of the sample. The meaning of the sample's treatment or condition label: around 19 received Ad26.COV2.S at low or high dose, single or two shots; several received placebo; per-sample allocation not given. For vaccine and placebo recipients, the sequenced repertoires came from samples collected on day 63 after the first injection.

Sequencing used peripheral blood, obtained in a trial of Ad26.COV2.S vaccine versus placebo. Receptors originate from a person between 18 and 65 years old who received the Ad26.COV2.S COVID-19 vaccine or a placebo.

This chain joins TRBV5-1 and TRBJ2-3; D is perhaps TRBD2 (6 bases). The CDR3 runs 15 residues. Germline assignment: CDR1 SGHRS and CDR2 YFSETQ. Trimming pared 4 bases from V and 0 bases from J, leaving 12 bases between. CDR3 amino acids: CASSRSAGSTDTQYF. CDR3 DNA sequence: TGCGCCAGCAGCCGGTCGGCGGGAAGCACAGATACGCAGTATTTT. The full variable domain, completed using reference TRBV5-1 and TRBJ2-3, is KAGVTQTPRYLIKTRGQQVTLSCSPISGHRSVSWYQQTPGQGLQFLFEYFSETQRNKGNFPGRFSGRQFSNSRSEMNVSTLELGDSALYLCASSRSAGSTDTQYFGPGTRLTVL.

This clone was detected once. The chain has TRBV12-3 or TRBV12-4 and TRBJ1-2; the D gene is possibly TRBD1 (5 bases). The CDR3 spans 13 residues. V was cut by 2 bases and J by 4 bases, with 8 bases left in between. CDR3 sequence (DNA): TGTGCCAGCAGTTTACGGGACGGCTATGGCTACACCTTC. Its protein is CASSLRDGYGYTF.